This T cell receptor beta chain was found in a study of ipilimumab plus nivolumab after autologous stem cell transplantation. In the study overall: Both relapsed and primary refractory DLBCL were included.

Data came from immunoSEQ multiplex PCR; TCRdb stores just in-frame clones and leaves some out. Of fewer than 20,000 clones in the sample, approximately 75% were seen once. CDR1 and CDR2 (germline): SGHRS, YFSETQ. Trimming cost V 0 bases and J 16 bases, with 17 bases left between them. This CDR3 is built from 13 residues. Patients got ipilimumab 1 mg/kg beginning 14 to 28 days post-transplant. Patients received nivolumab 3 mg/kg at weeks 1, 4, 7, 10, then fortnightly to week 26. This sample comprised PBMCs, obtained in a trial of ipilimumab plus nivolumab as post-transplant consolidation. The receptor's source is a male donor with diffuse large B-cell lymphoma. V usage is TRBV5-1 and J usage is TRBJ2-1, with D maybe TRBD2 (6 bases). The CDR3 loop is CASSLAERAISFF. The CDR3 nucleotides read TGCGCCAGCAGCTTGGCTGAGCGGGCTATCTCTTTCTTC. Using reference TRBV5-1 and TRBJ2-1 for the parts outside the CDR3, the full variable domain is KAGVTQTPRYLIKTRGQQVTLSCSPISGHRSVSWYQQTPGQGLQFLFEYFSETQRNKGNFPGRFSGRQFSNSRSEMNVSTLELGDSALYLCASSLAERAISFFGPGTRLTVL.